This T cell receptor (beta chain) came from a study of T cell responses to AZD1222 COVID-19 vaccine. This CDR3 has 16 residues. Per germline, CDR1 SEHNR and CDR2 FQNEAQ (reference sequence). With 7 bases clipped from V and 5 bases from J, the junction kept 13 bases outside the gene matches. With respect to this clone: Its antigen is still unknown.

Repertoires were generated with immunoSEQ multiplex PCR, while TCRdb's copy carries only in-frame clones and drops some. The sample shows approximately 150,000 clones, 80% to 90% of them seen only once. Study-wide points: Spike-specific TCR breadth and depth went up after people got two AZD1222 doses. Baseline seropositivity characterized only a handful of AZD1222 recipients.

This clonotype originated in an adult in good health. The chain is built from TRBV7-9 and TRBJ2-2; TRBD1 matches 7 bases. The sample consisted of peripheral blood, taken on day 0 of AZD1222 vaccination. This CDR3 reads CASTQSIGGMTGELFF. DNA of the CDR3: TGTGCCAGCACCCAATCGATAGGGGGCATGACCGGGGAGCTGTTTTTT.